Sequencing of this T cell receptor (beta chain) was carried out in a study of human T cells and chemical hapten exposure. CDR3 length: 17 residues. The V gene end was trimmed by 0 bases and the J gene end by 0 bases; junction bases not matched to a gene: 8. Per germline, CDR1 MDHEN and CDR2 SYDVKM. Time point in this sample: healthy volunteer bleed at 6 weeks. Researchers extracted total RNA from unfractionated whole blood. This clonotype was seen many times. TCRdb reprocessed the RACE reads via MiXCR and lists one record per CDR3 protein. The table lists 55,000 to 75,000 distinct CDR3 sequences, approximately 6.5% of them singletons.

The chain uses TRBV28 and TRBJ2-7, with TRBD1 matching 7 bases. Sequenced input: whole blood. The receptor was isolated from a female donor in good health. Some clones in this sample may be carry-over from other donors' samples. Here the CDR3 reads CASSLCLGQPSSYEQYF. As DNA, the CDR3 is TGTGCCAGCAGTTTATGCTTGGGACAGCCGAGCTCCTACGAGCAGTACTTC.